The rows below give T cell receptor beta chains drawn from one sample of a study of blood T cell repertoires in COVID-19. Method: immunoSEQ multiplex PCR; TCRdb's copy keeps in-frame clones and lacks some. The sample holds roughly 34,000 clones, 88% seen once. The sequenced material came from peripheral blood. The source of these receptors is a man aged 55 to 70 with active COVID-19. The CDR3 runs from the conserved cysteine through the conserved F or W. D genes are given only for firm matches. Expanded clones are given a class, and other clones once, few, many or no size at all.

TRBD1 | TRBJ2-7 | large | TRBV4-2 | TGTGCCAGCAGCCAAGGGACAGGGAGCTCCTACGAGCAGTACTTC | CASSQGTGSSYEQYF
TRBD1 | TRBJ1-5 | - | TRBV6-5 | TGTGCCAGCAATCCCGGGACAGAGGGACGGCAGCCCCAGCATTTT | CASNPGTEGRQPQHF
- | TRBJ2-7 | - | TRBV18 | TGTGCCAGCTCACCACCCGGGTCCTACGAGCAGTACTTC | CASSPPGSYEQYF
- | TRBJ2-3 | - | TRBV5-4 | TGTGCCAGCAGCTTGCGTACCGGAGGGACAGATACGCAGTATTTT | CASSLRTGGTDTQYF
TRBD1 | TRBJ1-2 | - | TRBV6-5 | TGTGCCAGCAGCACAGGGGCGCCGTTGGGCTACACCTTC | CASSTGAPLGYTF
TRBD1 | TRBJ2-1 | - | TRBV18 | TGTGCCAGCACGGACAGGGGCCGTCCCTACAATGAGCAGTTCTTC | CASTDRGRPYNEQFF
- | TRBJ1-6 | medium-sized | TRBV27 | TGTGCCAGCAGTTGGAGGTGGAATTCACCCCTCCACTTT | CASSWRWNSPLHF
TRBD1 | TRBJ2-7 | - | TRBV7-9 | TGTGCCAGCAGCTTAGGACAGGGCCCATCCTACGAGCAGTACTTC | CASSLGQGPSYEQYF
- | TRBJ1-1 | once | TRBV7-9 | TGTGCCAGCAGCTCGCGGACGGACATGAACACTGAAGCTTTCTTT | CASSSRTDMNTEAFF
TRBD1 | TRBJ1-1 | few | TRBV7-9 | TGTGCCAGCAGCGTAGACAGGGGGAACACTGAAGCTTTCTTT | CASSVDRGNTEAFF
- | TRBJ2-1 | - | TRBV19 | TGTGCCAGTAGTCCCAGGGGTATCGACTACAATGAGCAGTTCTTC | CASSPRGIDYNEQFF
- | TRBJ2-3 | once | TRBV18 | TGTGCCAGCTCACCACCGGCTCCCACAGATACGCAGTATTTT | CASSPPAPTDTQYF
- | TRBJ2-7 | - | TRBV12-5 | TGTGCTAGTGGTTTGGGACAGACAGGTAGCTACGAGCAGTACTTC | CASGLGQTGSYEQYF
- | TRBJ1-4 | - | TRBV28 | TGTGCCAGCAGTCCCCCCCGGGAAAAACTGTTTTTT | CASSPPREKLFF
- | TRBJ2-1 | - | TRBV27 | TGTGCCAGCAGACTGAACTACAATGAGCAGTTCTTC | CASRLNYNEQFF
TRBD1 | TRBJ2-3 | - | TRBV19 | TGTGCCAGTAGTACACGACAGGGGATGGCAGATACGCAGTATTTT | CASSTRQGMADTQYF
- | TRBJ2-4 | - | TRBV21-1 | TGTGCCAGCACCAAGATTCGGGTTAGTGGGACAGGTAGTTGGGCCATTCAGTACTTC | CASTKIRVSGTGSWAIQYF
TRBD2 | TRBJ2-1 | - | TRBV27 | TGTGCCAGCAGTCCGGGACTAGCGGGAGCCAATGAGCAGTTCTTC | CASSPGLAGANEQFF
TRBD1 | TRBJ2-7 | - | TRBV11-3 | TGTGCCAGCAGCTTGGGACAGGGGGCACTCTACGAGCAGTACTTC | CASSLGQGALYEQYF
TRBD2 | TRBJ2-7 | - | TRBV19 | TGTGCCAGTAGTGCACTAGCGGGAGGAGCGAGGGAGCAGTACTTC | CASSALAGGAREQYF
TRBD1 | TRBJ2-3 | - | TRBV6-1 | TGTGCCAGCAGTGCCCTCCCGGGACAGGGGGCAGATACGCAGTATTTT | CASSALPGQGADTQYF
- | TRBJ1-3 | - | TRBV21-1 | TGTGCCAGCAGCACCGGGGGTCGGGACACCATATATTTT | CASSTGGRDTIYF